Following are 21 T cell receptor beta chains from one sample sequenced in a study of cytomegalovirus exposure and HLA in healthy donors. PCR primers comprised 60 Vbeta and 13 Jbeta primers. Data came from immunoSEQ multiplex PCR; TCRdb stores just in-frame clones and leaves some out. Among some 180,000 clones listed, 65% to 85% were seen once. Sequenced: PBMCs. The receptors stem from a female donor in good health and CMV-seronegative.

The chain recombines TRBV30 with TRBJ2-1; maybe TRBD1 (6 bases). This CDR3 contains 15 residues. Trimming pared 2 bases from V and 6 bases from J, leaving 17 bases between. CDR1 and CDR2 from the germline V gene are GTSNPN and SVGIG (reference sequence). In nucleotides, the CDR3 is TGTGCCTGGAGTCCCACCAGGGGAATTGGCAATGAGCAGTTCTTC. As protein: CAWSPTRGIGNEQFF.

This chain connects TRBV6-5 to TRBJ1-3; D is uncertain. V lost 2 bases and J lost 3, with 11 bases in between. Germline V gives CDR1 MNHEY, CDR2 SVGAGI. This CDR3 has 15 amino acids. CDR3 in amino acids: CASSYQPRIGNTIYF. The CDR3 DNA is TGTGCCAGCAGTTACCAGCCGCGGATTGGAAACACCATATATTTT.

V and J are TRBV27 and TRBJ2-7, with D tentatively TRBD2 (6 bases). Trimming pared 2 bases from V and 0 bases from J, leaving 14 bases between. Germline lookup yields CDR1 MNHEY and CDR2 SMNVEV (reference sequence). CDR3 size: 16 residues. This CDR3 is CASSLVAGRSSYEQYF. DNA for the CDR3: TGTGCCAGCAGTTTAGTGGCAGGGAGGAGCTCCTACGAGCAGTACTTC.

The genes are TRBV9 and TRBJ2-1; weak D call: TRBD2 (6 bases). The V end was cut by 7 bases, the J end by 7 bases, with 21 bases between. The CDR3 length is 15 residues. CDR1 and CDR2 from the germline V gene are SGDLS and YYNGEE. The chain's CDR3 is CASSRPGLIGNEQFF. The CDR3 DNA sequence: TGTGCCAGCTCCCGGCCGGGACTCATAGGGAATGAGCAGTTCTTC.

J is TRBJ1-5 and V is TRBV28; D might be TRBD1 (5 bases). Looked up from germline, CDR1 is MDHEN and CDR2 is SYDVKM. Trimming left V 3 bases short and J 7 bases short, with 16 bases between. The CDR3 is 15 residues long. This CDR3 is CASSFHSRAPQPQHF. The DNA for the CDR3 is TGTGCCAGCAGTTTCCATAGCAGGGCCCCCCAGCCCCAGCATTTT.

The V gene is TRBV28, the J gene TRBJ1-2; 7 bases line up with TRBD1. This CDR3 spans 14 amino acids. The V gene end was trimmed by 5 bases and the J gene end by 5 bases; junction bases not matched to a gene: 8. CDR1 MDHEN and CDR2 SYDVKM come from the germline V gene. CDR3 nucleotides: TGTGCCAGCAGTCCCGGACAGGCGCATTATGGCTACACCTTC. Its protein is CASSPGQAHYGYTF.

The V call is TRBV21-1, the J call TRBJ1-2. TRBV21-1 is a listed pseudogene. This CDR3 contains 16 residues. CDR3 sequence (DNA): TGTGCCAGCAGCAGACACAAGAGGGTAGGAGGCTATGGCTACACCTTC. The encoded protein is CASSRHKRVGGYGYTF.

The chain is built from TRBV15 and TRBJ2-5; 8 bases match TRBD1. V lost 5 bases to trimming and J lost 5 bases; unmatched junction nucleotides: 13. The germline V gene has CDR1 LNHNV and CDR2 YYDKDF (reference sequence). This CDR3 comprises 16 residues. The CDR3 DNA follows: TGTGCCACCAGCTCCCTTTTGGACAGGGAAGGGGAGACCCAGTACTTC. It is translated as CATSSLLDREGETQYF. Complete variable domain (other parts from reference TRBV15 and TRBJ2-5): DAMVIQNPRYQVTQFGKPVTLSCSQTLNHNVMYWYQQKSSQAPKLLFHYYDKDFNNEADTPDNFQSRRPNTSFCFLDIRSPGLGDTAMYLCATSSLLDREGETQYFGPGTRLLVL.

This chain connects TRBV5-1 to TRBJ2-3; 10 nucleotides align to TRBD1. The J segment lost 6 bases and the V segment lost 5 bases, leaving 6 bases of the junction unmatched. There are 14 residues in the CDR3. From germline, CDR1 is SGHRS and CDR2 YFSETQ. CDR3 residues: CASSRGQGDDTQYF. The CDR3 bases are TGCGCCAGCAGTCGTGGACAGGGGGACGATACGCAGTATTTT. The full variable domain, in which reference TRBV5-1 and TRBJ2-3 provide the parts outside the CDR3, is KAGVTQTPRYLIKTRGQQVTLSCSPISGHRSVSWYQQTPGQGLQFLFEYFSETQRNKGNFPGRFSGRQFSNSRSEMNVSTLELGDSALYLCASSRGQGDDTQYFGPGTRLTVL.

This clone occurred a few times. V and J are TRBV7-2 and TRBJ1-5; the match to TRBD1 covers 10 bases. With V trimmed by 5 bases and J by 4 bases, 5 bases remained unmatched. CDR3 size: 15 residues. The germline V gene encodes CDR1 SGHTA and CDR2 FQGNSA. The CDR3 here is CASSQTGGRNQPQHF. Written as DNA, the CDR3 is TGTGCCAGCAGCCAGACAGGGGGCCGGAATCAGCCCCAGCATTTT.

The rearrangement uses TRBV5-1 and TRBJ2-7, with 10 bases aligning to TRBD2. V lost 0 bases, J lost 2 bases, and 5 bases stayed unmatched. CDR3 length: 16 residues. Germline values: CDR1 SGHRS, CDR2 YFSETQ. The CDR3 coding sequence is TGCGCCAGCAGCTTGGTGCTAGCGGGAGTTGCCTACGAGCAGTACTTC. Protein product: CASSLVLAGVAYEQYF.

This chain connects TRBV30 to TRBJ2-1; 9 positions agree with TRBD2. The V gene end was trimmed by 2 bases and the J gene end by 6 bases; junction bases not matched to a gene: 8. The length of the CDR3 is 15 residues. CDR1 and CDR2 (germline): GTSNPN, SVGIG (reference sequence). CDR3 in amino acids: CAWSPAGGPCNEQFF. CDR3 DNA sequence: TGTGCCTGGAGTCCAGCGGGGGGACCCTGCAATGAGCAGTTCTTC.

A word on this clone: Other DNA sequences in this sample translate to the same CDR3. This sequence joins TRBV2 and TRBJ1-2, with D unclear. There are 13 residues in the CDR3. The germline V gene has CDR1 SNHLY and CDR2 FYNNEI. V shed 1 base and J shed 2 bases, with 5 bases lying between them. The CDR3 protein is CASSEDRNYGYTF. CDR3 DNA: TGTGCCAGCAGTGAAGACAGAAACTATGGCTACACCTTC.

The rearrangement joins TRBV2 to TRBJ2-1, with TRBD2 matching over 9 bases. Germline V gives CDR1 SNHLY, CDR2 FYNNEI. V shed 8 bases and J 4 bases; nucleotides not matched to a gene: 6. The CDR3 covers 14 residues. The CDR3 here is CASRGLAGYNEQFF. For the CDR3, the DNA is TGTGCCAGCCGGGGGCTAGCGGGATACAATGAGCAGTTCTTC.

The V gene is TRBV6-5, the J gene TRBJ1-1; the match to TRBD1 covers 7 bases. The J segment lost 2 bases and the V segment lost 4 bases, leaving 4 bases of the junction unmatched. CDR3 length: 14 residues. Germline-derived CDR1 and CDR2 are MNHEY and SVGAGI. CDR3 residues: CASSSRTGNTEAFF. The CDR3 DNA sequence: TGTGCCAGCAGTTCAAGGACAGGCAACACTGAAGCTTTCTTT.

The chain is built from TRBV6-5 and TRBJ2-1; 7 bases align to TRBD1. V lost 6 bases, J lost 8 bases, and 13 bases stayed unmatched. There are 15 residues in the CDR3. Germline V gene sequence: CDR1 MNHEY, CDR2 SVGAGI. The CDR3 nucleotides are TGTGCCAGCAGCCAGCTCCGGACAGGTAGCCATGAGCAGTTCTTC. The encoded protein is CASSQLRTGSHEQFF.

This rearrangement joins TRBV4-1 to TRBJ1-2; 8 bases are a match to TRBD1. In germline, CDR1 is MGHRA, CDR2 YSYEKL. The CDR3 is made up of 13 amino acids. Germline trimming cut 6 bases from V and 4 bases from J; bases unmatched to any gene: 4. The CDR3 sequence: CASRPTGAYGYTF. CDR3 bases: TGCGCCAGCAGACCGACAGGGGCCTATGGCTACACCTTC.

This chain links TRBV5-1 with TRBJ2-3; the match to TRBD2 covers 7 bases. V shed 5 bases and J 2 bases; nucleotides not matched to a gene: 8. The germline V gene has CDR1 SGHRS and CDR2 YFSETQ. The CDR3 contains 15 residues. The CDR3 region is CASSIWREITDTQYF. In nucleotides, the CDR3 is TGCGCCAGCAGTATCTGGCGGGAGATCACAGATACGCAGTATTTT.

This chain joins TRBV5-1 and TRBJ2-1; D gene uncertain. The germline CDR1 and CDR2 sequences are SGHRS and YFSETQ. This CDR3 comprises 14 residues. Trimming shortened V by 0 bases and J by 0 bases, and 4 bases separated the two germline ends. CDR3 nucleotides: TGCGCCAGCAGCTTGGACTCCTCCTACAATGAGCAGTTCTTC. Residues: CASSLDSSYNEQFF.

The V call is TRBV6-1, the J call TRBJ1-1, with D possibly being TRBD1 (5 bases). Germline CDR1 and CDR2: MNHNS and SASEGT. Trimming shortened V by 4 bases and J by 1 base, and 16 bases separated the two germline ends. The CDR3 extends over 16 amino acids. CDR3 in DNA: TGTGCCAGCAGTGCACTCCTGACAGAACGGAACACTGAAGCTTTCTTT. Protein: CASSALLTERNTEAFF.

The chain links TRBV6-6 to TRBJ2-3, with D possibly matching TRBD2 (5 bases). CDR1 and CDR2 from the germline V gene are MNHNY and SVGAGI (reference sequence). V dropped 7 bases and J dropped 8 bases, with 13 bases sitting between them. The CDR3 covers 12 residues. The CDR3: CASNMGEGTQYF. CDR3 DNA sequence: TGTGCCAGCAATATGGGAGAAGGTACGCAGTATTTT.